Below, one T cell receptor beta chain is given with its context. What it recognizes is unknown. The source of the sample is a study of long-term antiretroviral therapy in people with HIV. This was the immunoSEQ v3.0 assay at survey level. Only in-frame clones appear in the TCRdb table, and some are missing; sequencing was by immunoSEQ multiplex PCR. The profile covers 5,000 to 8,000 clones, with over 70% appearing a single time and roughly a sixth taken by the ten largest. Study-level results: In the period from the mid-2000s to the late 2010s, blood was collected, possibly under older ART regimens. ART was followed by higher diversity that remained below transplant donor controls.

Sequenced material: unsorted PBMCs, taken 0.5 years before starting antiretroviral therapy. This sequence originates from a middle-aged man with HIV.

In nucleotides, the CDR3 is TGCGCCAGCAGCCAAGATTGGACCCTCACCGGGGAGCTGTTTTTT. Protein product: CASSQDWTLTGELFF. V is TRBV4-1 and J is TRBJ2-2, with D unresolved. The CDR3 length is 15 residues. The germline gives CDR1 MGHRA, CDR2 YSYEKL. V was pared by 0 bases and J by 4 bases, with 9 bases between.